This section outlines one T cell receptor beta chain sequence together with its context. The antigen this receptor binds is unknown. One base away there is no much larger clone; base qualities are not given. Genomic DNA was extracted from FACS-sorted cells, and TCRbeta chains were sequenced through the commercial immunoSEQ service. Regarding the original processing steps: ImmunoSEQ Analyzer software v3.0 and R v3.5.1 were used to analyze the repertoire data. Only productive rearrangements were analyzed, as sequences containing stop codons or out-of-frame rearrangements were removed. Simpson diversity, Shannon entropy, CDR3 length and nucleotide addition metrics were supplied by the sequencing provider. Clonotypes were grouped by frequency into dominant, sub-dominant, low or lowest abundance categories, and clonotypes below 0.1% were left out of most analyses. Any CDR3 amino acid clonotype present in at least two subjects at a cumulative frequency of at least 0.5% was labeled public. TCRdb's version of the immuneACCESS table is confined to in-frame rearrangements and falls short of the full clone set. An unresolved V gene accounts for under half of the shortfall where checked; the remainder is of unknown origin. Clone size and V and J calls were adopted from that table, with D and trimming inferred from the DNA. Within this sample are tens of thousands of clones, with roughly 85% of them counted one time only. Together, the top ten hold around 9.9% of the sample.

The data were taken from a study of CD8 T cells in acute hepatitis C reinfection (dated by TCRdb to the early 2020s). A note on the overall study: The TCRbeta repertoire of CD8+ T cells specific for the HCV NS3-1073 epitope was profiled during acute infection and after viral clearance. Paired acute and follow-up samples were contributed by four spontaneous resolvers.

In the paper's terms, the time point label means: naive CD8 control sorted from an acute-time-point sample. Enrolled in the Montreal Hepatitis C Cohort (HEPCO) in Canada, the donors were people who inject drugs, and these donors were followed every 3 months. Acute primary HCV infection was defined as a positive HCV RNA or antibody test that came after a negative test within the prior 24 weeks. CD3, CD8 and CD45RO antibodies were used for surface staining, and dead cells were excluded with an aqua fixable dye. The cohort included roughly eight spontaneous resolvers, defined as subjects with HCV RNA clearance within 24 weeks. Frozen stocks of peripheral blood mononuclear cells were first thawed, after which negative isolation of CD8+ T cells was carried out using the MACS CD8+ T cell Isolation Kit. A BD FACSAria II cell sorter was used to sort the cells. The research as a whole found: Because bulk sequencing was performed on the TCRbeta chain only, alphabeta pairing of public clonotypes could not be determined. NS3-1073 specific cells were too rare to sort in chronically infected subjects, so no follow-up repertoires exist for those subjects. All groups showed preferential use of the TRBV04 and TRBV06 gene families, a pattern that overrepresentation in the naive pool did not explain. NS3-1073 specific repertoires were highly diverse, with no significant diversity differences between acute resolver, follow-up resolver and acute chronic samples. CDR3 sequences shared with other epitopes were rarely observed, and exact matching may have been limited by differing sequencing approaches. Regardless of outcome, some 13 public clonotypes were found, and one public clonotype used V04-02/J02-02.

The germline ends are 6 bases apart after V is trimmed by 0 bases and J by 6 bases. The CDR3 sequence holds 13 residues, the cysteine and phenylalanine included. Kept here is only the CDR3 DNA, which spans 39 bases and is read in frame from base 1. The germline V gene sets CDR1 to MNHEY and CDR2 to SVGAGI. Sequences were obtained from naive CD8+ T cells from PBMCs. What this sample's cell subset or site label stands for: sorted total naive CD45RO-negative CD8+ T cells. The clonotype originates from a woman younger than 35 who spontaneously cleared hepatitis C infection. The chain is assembled from TRBV6-5 and TRBJ2-1; there is no confident call for the D gene. The CDR3 has the sequence CASSYSRRNEQFF. The DNA sequence follows: TGTGCCAGCAGTTACTCGAGACGCAATGAGCAGTTCTTC.